Below are 9 T cell receptor beta chains sequenced from a single sample in a study of T cells in Graves' hyperthyroidism and ophthalmopathy. RNA transcripts provided the source from which TCR beta CDR3 regions were amplified. First-round RT-PCR targeting the TCR CDR3 was performed with the HTBI primer set. TCRdb itself ran the multiplex PCR reads through MiXCR, one entry per CDR3 protein. The repertoire holds some 550,000 distinct CDR3 sequences, with around 16% as singletons. Sequencing input: blood. Receptors were obtained from a woman between 40 and 50 years old with Graves' ophthalmopathy.

This clonotype has more than one count but fewer than ten. The rearrangement uses TRBV6-5 and TRBJ2-1; TRBD2 matches at 9 bases. Unmatched junction bases numbered 18, after V lost 2 bases and J lost 4 bases. Germline V gene lookup returns CDR1 MNHEY and CDR2 SVGAGI. The CDR3 is 20 amino acids. The CDR3 DNA is TGTGCCAGCAGTTACACCCGGGGAAGCGGGAGGCCAGGGGGGTACAATGAGCAGTTCTTC. This gives the protein CASSYTRGSGRPGGYNEQFF.

The chain employs TRBV20-1 and TRBJ2-5; tentative D call: TRBD2 (6 bases). CDR3 length equals 13 residues. CDR1 is DFQATT, CDR2 SNEGSKA, per germline (reference sequence). V gave up 3 bases and J gave up 5 bases, with 13 bases separating them. The CDR3 DNA sequence: TGCAGTGCTAGGTCGGCCGGGACTGAGACCCAGTACTTC. It codes for CSARSAGTETQYF.

This clonotype was seen only a few times. The chain recombines TRBV12-3 or TRBV12-4 with TRBJ2-7, with 7 bases fitting TRBD1. After removal of 5 bases from V and 0 bases from J, the junction contained 4 bases not matched to a gene. The CDR3 length is 14 residues. The CDR3 sequence: CASSQGQHSYEQYF. DNA for the CDR3: TGTGCCAGCAGTCAGGGACAGCACTCCTACGAGCAGTACTTC.

This clonotype was picked up many times. This chain connects TRBV20-1 to TRBJ1-2, with D tentatively TRBD1 (6 bases). The germline gives CDR1 DFQATT, CDR2 SNEGSKA (reference sequence). Trimming took off 0 bases at V and 8 bases at J, with 13 bases between the two ends. The CDR3 consists of 13 residues. The CDR3 sequence: CSARDLGGGGYTF. The CDR3 DNA is TGCAGTGCTAGAGATTTAGGGGGTGGGGGCTACACCTTC.

This clonotype has at least ten counts. V usage is TRBV6-5 and J usage is TRBJ2-7; 9 nucleotides match TRBD1. Unmatched junction bases numbered 3, after V lost 0 bases and J lost 6 bases. CDR3 length equals 14 residues. Germline V gene lookup returns CDR1 MNHEY and CDR2 SVGAGI. For the CDR3, the DNA is TGTGCCAGCAGTTACTCTGGGACAGGGTTCGAGCAGTACTTC. It translates to CASSYSGTGFEQYF.

Remarks on this clonotype: Possible read error: a much larger clone is one base away. V usage is TRBV6-5 and J usage is TRBJ1-5; no definite D call. This CDR3 spans 16 amino acids. Germline CDR1 MNHEY, CDR2 SVGAGI. Trimming pared 2 bases from V and 3 bases from J, leaving 14 bases between. CDR3 residues: CASSYPGMPFNQPQHF. The CDR3 nucleotides read TGTGCCAGCAGTTACCCGGGCATGCCCTTCAATCAGCCCCAGCATTTT.

The sample holds many counts of this clonotype. This chain links TRBV20-1 with TRBJ1-6; maybe TRBD1 (5 bases). Deletions cut 5 bases from V and 10 bases from J, with 21 bases between. This CDR3 region has 15 residues. Germline-derived CDR1 and CDR2 are DFQATT and SNEGSKA (reference sequence). In DNA form, the CDR3 reads TGCAGTGCTCAACAGGTCGTCTCGTCCAAATCACCCCTCCACTTT. It translates to CSAQQVVSSKSPLHF.

This clonotype was observed many times. V is TRBV20-1 and J is TRBJ2-7; D might be TRBD2 (7 bases). The CDR3 is 15 residues long. The V gene lost 6 bases and the J gene lost 2 bases, with 20 bases spanning the gap. CDR1 is DFQATT, CDR2 SNEGSKA, per germline (reference sequence). The CDR3 nucleotides read TGCAGTGCCCAGAGGGGGGGACTACAAACCTACGAGCAGTACTTC. Amino acids: CSAQRGGLQTYEQYF.

This clonotype was counted only a few times. This chain joins TRBV9 and TRBJ2-1, with TRBD1 identical over 10 bases. Losses at the gene ends were 7 bases for V and 6 bases for J; bases not matched to a gene: 4. The CDR3 covers 13 residues. Looked up from germline, CDR1 is SGDLS and CDR2 is YYNGEE. The CDR3 DNA follows: TGTGCCAGCTTATGGGACAGGGGCAATGAGCAGTTCTTC. Its protein is CASLWDRGNEQFF. Looking up the rest from reference TRBV9 and TRBJ2-1 gives the full variable domain: DSGVTQTPKHLITATGQRVTLRCSPRSGDLSVYWYQQSLDQGLQFLIQYYNGEERAKGNILERFSAQQFPDLHSELNLSSLELGDSALYFCASLWDRGNEQFFGPGTRLTVL.